The 9 T cell receptor beta chains below come from one sample, sequenced in a study of blood T cell repertoires in COVID-19. TCRdb's copy holds only in-frame clones and misses some; the assay was immunoSEQ multiplex PCR. The sample has over 150,000 clones; around 79% are singletons. Sequences were obtained from peripheral blood. Every receptor here comes from a man older than 75 with acute or convalescent COVID-19.

The J gene is TRBJ1-3, the V gene TRBV6-5; D gene unclear. Looked up from germline, CDR1 is MNHEY and CDR2 is SVGAGI. CDR3 length: 14 residues. V lost 4 bases to trimming and J lost 0 bases, with 7 bases between them. CDR3 loop: CASSSVNSGNTIYF. CDR3 sequence (DNA): TGTGCCAGCAGTTCCGTAAACTCTGGAAACACCATATATTTT.

This clone was seen once. The chain combines TRBV19 with TRBJ2-5; D not certain. Trimming cost V 5 bases and J 2 bases, with 15 bases left between them. The CDR3 totals 15 residues. Germline CDR1 and CDR2: LNHDA and SQIVND (reference sequence). CDR3 sequence (DNA): TGTGCCAGTAGTCCGTCCGACTGGCGACAAGAGACCCAGTACTTC. Its protein product is CASSPSDWRQETQYF.

This sequence joins TRBV5-1 and TRBJ1-1; D remains unclear. CDR3 length: 13 amino acids. CDR1 and CDR2 from the germline V gene are SGHRS and YFSETQ. The V end lost 5 bases, the J end lost 1 base, and 9 bases lay between the germline ends. The CDR3 loop reads CASRNTQNTEAFF. The CDR3 DNA sequence: TGCGCCAGCAGAAATACACAGAACACTGAAGCTTTCTTT.

This clone was counted only a few times. The chain joins TRBV5-1 to TRBJ1-5; D not certain. Germline assignment: CDR1 SGHRS and CDR2 YFSETQ. This CDR3 has 13 residues. V lost 2 bases to trimming and J lost 5 bases, with 8 bases between them. CDR3 nucleotide sequence: TGCGCCAGCAGCTTAAACGAGTATCAGCCCCAGCATTTT. Translating it yields CASSLNEYQPQHF.

This chain connects TRBV5-6 to TRBJ2-6, with D maybe TRBD2 (6 bases). The V gene's germline CDR1 is SGHDT and CDR2 YYEEEE. The CDR3 has 15 amino acids. The germline V and J ends were trimmed by 5 bases and 0 bases, with 9 bases remaining between them. The CDR3 loop reads CASRAGPSGANVLTF. DNA of the CDR3: TGTGCCAGCAGGGCGGGACCCTCTGGGGCCAACGTCCTGACTTTC.

This clone has just one count. J is TRBJ2-3 and V is TRBV29-1; 8 nucleotides match TRBD2. Germline trimming cut 6 bases from V and 5 bases from J; bases unmatched to any gene: 16. The CDR3 is 16 amino acids. The germline gives CDR1 SQVTM, CDR2 ANQGSEA. DNA of the CDR3: TGCAGCGTGGGGTGCGGGGCGGGGGGCGCGGGAGATACGCAGTATTTT. It yields the protein CSVGCGAGGAGDTQYF.

The rearrangement joins TRBV5-1 to TRBJ1-1; TRBD1 matches 7 bases. CDR3 length: 14 residues. The germline CDR1 and CDR2 sequences are SGHRS and YFSETQ. Trimming at V came to 4 bases and at J to 2 bases, leaving 5 bases not matched to a gene. In DNA, the CDR3 is TGCGCCAGCAGCACGGGACAGACAAACACTGAAGCTTTCTTT. It translates to CASSTGQTNTEAFF.

J is TRBJ2-2 and V is TRBV19, with D possibly matching TRBD1 (5 bases). Germline V lookup: CDR1 LNHDA, CDR2 SQIVND (reference sequence). The CDR3 is made up of 16 amino acids. Trimming removed 2 bases at V and 4 bases at J, with 14 bases between. CDR3 coding DNA: TGTGCCAGTAGTATAAGGGGCCCTCCCGCCACCGGGGAGCTGTTTTTT. This sequence encodes CASSIRGPPATGELFF.

This clone was recorded a few times. The rearrangement uses TRBV5-1 and TRBJ2-2; 9 positions match TRBD1. Per germline, CDR1 SGHRS and CDR2 YFSETQ. After removal of 5 bases from V and 5 bases from J, the junction contained 7 bases not matched to a gene. The length of the CDR3 is 15 residues. The CDR3 loop is CASRRQGGYTGELFF. Written as DNA, the CDR3 is TGCGCCAGCAGAAGACAGGGGGGATATACCGGGGAGCTGTTTTTT. Using reference TRBV5-1 and TRBJ2-2 for the parts outside the CDR3, the full variable domain is KAGVTQTPRYLIKTRGQQVTLSCSPISGHRSVSWYQQTPGQGLQFLFEYFSETQRNKGNFPGRFSGRQFSNSRSEMNVSTLELGDSALYLCASRRQGGYTGELFFGEGSRLTVL.